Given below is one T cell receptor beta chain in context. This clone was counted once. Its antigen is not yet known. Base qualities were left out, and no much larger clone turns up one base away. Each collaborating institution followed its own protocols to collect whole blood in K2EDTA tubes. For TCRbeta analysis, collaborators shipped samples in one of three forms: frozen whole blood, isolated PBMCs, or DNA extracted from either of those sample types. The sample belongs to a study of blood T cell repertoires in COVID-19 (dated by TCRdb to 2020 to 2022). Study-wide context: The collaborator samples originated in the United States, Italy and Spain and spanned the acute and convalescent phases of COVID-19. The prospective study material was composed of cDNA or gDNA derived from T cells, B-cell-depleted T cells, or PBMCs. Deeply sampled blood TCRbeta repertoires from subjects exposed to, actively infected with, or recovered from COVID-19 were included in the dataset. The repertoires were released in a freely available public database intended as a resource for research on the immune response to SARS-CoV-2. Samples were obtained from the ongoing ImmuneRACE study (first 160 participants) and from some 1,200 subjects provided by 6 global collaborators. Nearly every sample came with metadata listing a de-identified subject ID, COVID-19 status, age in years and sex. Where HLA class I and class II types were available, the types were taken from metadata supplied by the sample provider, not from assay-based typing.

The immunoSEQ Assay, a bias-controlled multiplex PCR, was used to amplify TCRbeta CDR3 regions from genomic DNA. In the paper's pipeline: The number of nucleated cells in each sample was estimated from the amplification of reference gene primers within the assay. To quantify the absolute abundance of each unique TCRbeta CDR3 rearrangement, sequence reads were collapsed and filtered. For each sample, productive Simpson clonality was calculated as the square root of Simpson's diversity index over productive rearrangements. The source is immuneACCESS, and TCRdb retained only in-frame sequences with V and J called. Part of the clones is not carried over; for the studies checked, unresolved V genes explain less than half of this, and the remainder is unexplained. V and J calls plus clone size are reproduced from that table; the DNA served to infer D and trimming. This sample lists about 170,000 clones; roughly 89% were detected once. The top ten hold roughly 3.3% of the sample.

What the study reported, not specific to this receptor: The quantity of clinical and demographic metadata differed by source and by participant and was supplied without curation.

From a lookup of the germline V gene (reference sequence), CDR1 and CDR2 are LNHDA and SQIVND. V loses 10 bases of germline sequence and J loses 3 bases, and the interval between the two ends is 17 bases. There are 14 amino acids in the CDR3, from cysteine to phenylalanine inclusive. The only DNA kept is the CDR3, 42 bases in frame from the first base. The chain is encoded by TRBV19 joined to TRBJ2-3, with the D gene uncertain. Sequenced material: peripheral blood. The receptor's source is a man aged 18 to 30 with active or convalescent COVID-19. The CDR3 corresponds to CATKTPGQTDTQYF. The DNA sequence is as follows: TGTGCCACCAAGACCCCTGGGCAGACAGATACGCAGTATTTT.